The 30 T cell receptor beta chains listed next were all sequenced from one sample in a study of blood T cell repertoires in COVID-19. Produced via immunoSEQ multiplex PCR; TCRdb's table is partial and in-frame only. The data show fewer than 250,000 clones, with 70% to 90% seen just once and 1% to 1.4% held by the top ten. The sample taken for sequencing was peripheral blood. These receptors were collected from a man aged 25-45 years with acute or convalescent COVID-19.

The rearrangement links TRBV11-2 to TRBJ2-7, with D maybe TRBD2 (6 bases). The CDR3 is 14 residues long. V lost 0 bases, J lost 1 base, and 7 bases lay in between. Per the germline V gene, CDR1 is SGHAT and CDR2 is FQNNGV. The chain's CDR3 is CASSLDGGSYEQYF. DNA of the CDR3: TGTGCCAGCAGCTTAGACGGGGGATCCTACGAGCAGTACTTC.

The chain carries TRBV29-1 and TRBJ1-1; weak D call: TRBD1 (5 bases). CDR1 is SQVTM, CDR2 ANQGSEA, per germline. The CDR3 runs to 12 residues. The germline V and J ends were trimmed by 6 bases and 1 base, with 9 bases remaining between them. The CDR3: CSVADRNTEAFF. Written as DNA, the CDR3 is TGCAGCGTCGCCGACAGGAACACTGAAGCTTTCTTT.

The chain is built from TRBV27 and TRBJ1-1; 7 bases are shared with TRBD1. Trimming at V came to 5 bases and at J to 6 bases, leaving 15 bases not matched to a gene. The CDR3 contains 16 residues. The germline CDR1 and CDR2 sequences are MNHEY and SMNVEV (reference sequence). CDR3 residues: CASSPRTGKVLAEAFF. The DNA for the CDR3 is TGTGCCAGCAGTCCACGGACAGGAAAGGTTTTGGCTGAAGCTTTCTTT.

The V call is TRBV19, the J call TRBJ2-4; 7 nucleotides match TRBD1. V dropped 7 bases and J dropped 1; count of bases not matched to a gene: 13. This CDR3 has 17 residues. Germline assignment: CDR1 LNHDA and CDR2 SQIVND (reference sequence). CDR3 DNA sequence: TGTGCCAGTACTCAAACAGGGGTAAACTGGGCCAAAAACATTCAGTACTTC. Protein product: CASTQTGVNWAKNIQYF.

The rearrangement links TRBV12-3 or TRBV12-4 to TRBJ1-3; 7 bases line up with TRBD1. V shed 6 bases, J shed 1 base, and the junction held 0 bases outside the gene matches. This CDR3 is built from 13 residues. CDR3 nucleotides: TGTGCCAGCAGGGGACAGTCTGGAAACACCATATATTTT. It is translated as CASRGQSGNTIYF.

This clone was detected a few times. J is TRBJ1-1 and V is TRBV18; 7 bases line up with TRBD1. CDR3 length: 15 amino acids. Trimming took 5 bases from V and 5 from J; bases not matched to a gene: 11. Germline-derived CDR1 and CDR2 are KGHSH and LQKENI. The CDR3 region has the DNA TGTGCCAGCTCAATAGGACAGGTTTTTTCTACTGAAGCTTTCTTT. It translates to CASSIGQVFSTEAFF.

The count of this clone is one. V and J are TRBV28 and TRBJ1-2; 7 bases match TRBD1. The germline V gene encodes CDR1 MDHEN and CDR2 SYDVKM. V lost 7 bases and J lost 4; bases outside the gene matches: 9. The CDR3 is made up of 14 amino acids. The CDR3 bases are TGTGCCAGCACCTCGACAGGGCCTTTCTATGGCTACACCTTC. Protein: CASTSTGPFYGYTF.

The chain combines TRBV18 with TRBJ2-4, with D possibly being TRBD1 (6 bases). The germline V gene has CDR1 KGHSH and CDR2 LQKENI. The CDR3 extends over 15 amino acids. Trimming took 2 bases from V and 9 from J, leaving 17 bases between them. CDR3 DNA sequence: TGTGCCAGCTCACCAATCCCCCCCGGGACAAGCATTCAGTACTTC. Its protein product is CASSPIPPGTSIQYF.

This chain connects TRBV4-1 to TRBJ1-3; D is undetermined. CDR1 and CDR2 (germline): MGHRA, YSYEKL. Trimming left V 0 bases short and J 1 base short, with 16 bases between. The CDR3 is 18 amino acids. The chain's CDR3 is CASSQDLRGIRSGNTIYF. Here the CDR3 DNA reads TGCGCCAGCAGCCAAGATCTTAGAGGGATAAGGTCTGGAAACACCATATATTTT.

V usage is TRBV19 and J usage is TRBJ2-6; D ambiguous. This CDR3 is built from 14 residues. The germline V gene has CDR1 LNHDA and CDR2 SQIVND (reference sequence). V was trimmed by 6 bases and J by 0 bases, leaving 6 bases between them. In DNA form, the CDR3 reads TGTGCCAGTAGATACAGCTCTGGGGCCAACGTCCTGACTTTC. Its translation: CASRYSSGANVLTF. Full variable domain (remainder filled in from reference TRBV19 and TRBJ2-6): DGGITQSPKYLFRKEGQNVTLSCEQNLNHDAMYWYRQDPGQGLRLIYYSQIVNDFQKGDIAEGYSVSREKKESFPLTVTSAQKNPTAFYLCASRYSSGANVLTFGAGSRLTVL.

V is TRBV28 and J is TRBJ2-7, with 10 bases that match TRBD2. The CDR3 sequence is 16 residues long. CDR1 is MDHEN, CDR2 SYDVKM, per germline. V was pared by 6 bases and J by 7 bases, with 15 bases of the junction left unmatched. The CDR3 reads CASSPAGGGRMREQYF. DNA of the CDR3: TGTGCCAGCAGCCCAGCGGGGGGGGGCCGGATGAGGGAGCAGTACTTC.

V is TRBV4-1 and J is TRBJ1-1; 9 nucleotides match TRBD1. V shed 4 bases, J shed 6 bases, and the junction held 9 bases outside the gene matches. The CDR3 runs to 15 residues. Germline CDR1 MGHRA, CDR2 YSYEKL. Written as DNA, the CDR3 is TGCGCCAGCAGCCGAGTAACAGGGGGCGACCCTGAAGCTTTCTTT. This sequence encodes CASSRVTGGDPEAFF.

The chain recombines TRBV9 with TRBJ2-3; D gene uncertain. The CDR3 is 14 amino acids. Germline CDR1 and CDR2: SGDLS and YYNGEE. V gave up 4 bases and J gave up 2 bases, with 11 bases separating them. The CDR3 protein is CASSQAQLTDTQYF. CDR3 sequence (DNA): TGTGCCAGCAGCCAAGCTCAACTCACAGATACGCAGTATTTT.

V gene TRBV29-1 combines with J gene TRBJ2-7; 11 positions agree with TRBD1. Trimming at V came to 3 bases and at J to 2 bases, leaving 0 bases not matched to a gene. Germline loops: CDR1 SQVTM, CDR2 ANQGSEA. The CDR3 totals 13 residues. The CDR3 reads CSVEGQGAYEQYF. CDR3 bases: TGCAGCGTTGAGGGACAGGGGGCCTACGAGCAGTACTTC.

This chain connects TRBV18 to TRBJ1-1, with 7 nucleotides matching TRBD1. J lost 3 bases, V lost 1 base, and 2 bases had no gene match. The CDR3 contains 14 residues. Germline lookup yields CDR1 KGHSH and CDR2 LQKENI. The CDR3 bases are TGTGCCAGCTCACCACAGCAGGGGGACACTGAAGCTTTCTTT. Translation gives CASSPQQGDTEAFF.

The chain uses TRBV18 and TRBJ1-4, with 8 positions matching TRBD1. This CDR3 is 20 amino acids long. J was trimmed by 1 base and V by 2 bases; bases with no gene match: 15. Germline values: CDR1 KGHSH, CDR2 LQKENI. Here the CDR3 DNA reads TGTGCCAGCTCACCAAGTGCAGGGGGCTTCGGGAGAAGAACTAATGAAAAACTGTTTTTT. Its translation: CASSPSAGGFGRRTNEKLFF.

This CDR3 reads CASSPSTQGYEKLFF. The DNA for the CDR3 is TGTGCCAGTTCCCCTTCCACTCAGGGGTATGAAAAACTGTTTTTT. This chain connects TRBV19 to TRBJ1-4; D might be TRBD1 (6 bases). V lost 8 bases and J 6 bases, leaving 19 bases between the germline ends. Per the germline V gene, CDR1 is LNHDA and CDR2 is SQIVND (reference sequence). CDR3 size: 15 residues.

V is TRBV5-1 and J is TRBJ1-1; no reliable D call. Germline V CDR1 and CDR2: SGHRS, YFSETQ. V lost 0 bases to trimming and J lost 1 base, with 13 bases between them. CDR3 size: 16 residues. CDR3 amino acids: CASSLDVGVRNTEAFF. The CDR3 bases are TGCGCCAGCAGCTTGGATGTCGGGGTCCGGAACACTGAAGCTTTCTTT.

This rearrangement joins TRBV4-1 to TRBJ1-5; D remains unclear. The CDR3 sequence is 16 residues long. The V and J ends lost 1 base and 2 bases respectively, with 12 bases between them. From germline, CDR1 is MGHRA and CDR2 YSYEKL. In nucleotides, the CDR3 is TGCGCCAGCAGCCAAGGGCTTCTGGAGGGCAATCAGCCCCAGCATTTT. Amino acid sequence: CASSQGLLEGNQPQHF.

J is TRBJ2-5 and V is TRBV19; TRBD1 matches at 8 bases. V shed 0 bases, J shed 6 bases, and the junction held 6 bases outside the gene matches. CDR3 length: 15 residues. Germline CDR1 and CDR2: LNHDA and SQIVND (reference sequence). In DNA, the CDR3 is TGTGCCAGTAGTATAGATCCTGCAGGGGGCAAGACCCAGTACTTC. This codes for CASSIDPAGGKTQYF.

V is TRBV11-3 and J is TRBJ2-1; D might be TRBD1 (5 bases). This CDR3 has 12 residues. Germline V gives CDR1 SGHNT, CDR2 YENEEA. The germline V and J ends were trimmed by 3 bases and 10 bases, with 10 bases remaining between them. The CDR3 DNA is TGTGCCAGCAGCTTGAGGAACAGGGAGCAGTTCTTC. Its protein is CASSLRNREQFF.

J is TRBJ1-6 and V is TRBV28; a weak D match, TRBD1 (6 bases). The CDR3 contains 13 residues. V was trimmed by 7 bases and J by 5 bases, leaving 9 bases between them. CDR1 MDHEN and CDR2 SYDVKM come from the germline V gene. The CDR3 is CASNRVDNSPLHF. CDR3 bases: TGTGCCAGCAACAGGGTTGATAATTCACCCCTCCACTTT.

The chain uses TRBV6-5 and TRBJ1-2; weak D call: TRBD1 (6 bases). V lost 11 bases, J lost 1 base, and 14 bases lay in between. Germline V lookup: CDR1 MNHEY, CDR2 SVGAGI. CDR3 length: 13 amino acids. Written as DNA, the CDR3 is TGTGCCGGACGGGACATCTTTAACTATGGCTACACCTTC. As protein: CAGRDIFNYGYTF.

This chain links TRBV9 with TRBJ1-3; D is uncertain. Germline V gene data show CDR1 as SGDLS and CDR2 as YYNGEE. The CDR3 runs 13 residues. The ends were cut back, 6 bases at V and 6 bases at J, with 13 bases in the middle. CDR3 loop: CASTTSDTNTIYF. CDR3 coding DNA: TGTGCCAGCACCACATCTGACACAAACACCATATATTTT.

This clone has a handful of counts. The chain couples TRBV6-5 to TRBJ1-5; possible D gene TRBD1, 5 bases. Trimming took 8 bases from V and 4 from J, leaving 18 bases between them. CDR1 is MNHEY, CDR2 SVGAGI, per germline. The CDR3 runs to 15 residues. The CDR3 protein is CASSIGAGGNQPQHF. CDR3 DNA: TGTGCCAGCTCCATCGGCGCCGGGGGAAATCAGCCCCAGCATTTT.

The gene calls are TRBV18 and TRBJ2-5, with TRBD2 matching over 8 bases. Germline V gene lookup returns CDR1 KGHSH and CDR2 LQKENI. The J segment lost 5 bases and the V segment lost 3 bases, leaving 8 bases of the junction unmatched. The length of the CDR3 is 15 residues. The CDR3 sequence: CASSPNGRAWETQYF. DNA for the CDR3: TGTGCCAGCTCACCCAACGGGAGGGCCTGGGAGACCCAGTACTTC.

The chain uses TRBV11-2 and TRBJ1-3; 7 nucleotides align to TRBD1. The CDR3 is made up of 15 amino acids. The J segment lost 0 bases and the V segment lost 5 bases, leaving 4 bases of the junction unmatched. Germline lookup yields CDR1 SGHAT and CDR2 FQNNGV. The CDR3 nucleotides are TGTGCCAGCAGCCCGGGACAGTACTCTGGAAACACCATATATTTT. Residues: CASSPGQYSGNTIYF.

The V call is TRBV2, the J call TRBJ1-2; 7 bases map to TRBD1. The CDR3 extends over 14 amino acids. The junction had 9 bases not matched to a gene; V was cut back by 6 bases and J by 5 bases. Germline V gives CDR1 SNHLY, CDR2 FYNNEI. The CDR3 protein is CASRARQGWYGYTF. The CDR3 DNA is TGTGCCAGCAGAGCCCGACAGGGTTGGTATGGCTACACCTTC.

This sequence joins TRBV7-6 and TRBJ1-6; maybe TRBD1 (6 bases). The CDR3 is 17 amino acids. Germline V gives CDR1 SGHVS, CDR2 FNYEAQ. V was pared by 3 bases and J by 5 bases, with 17 bases between. The CDR3 DNA is TGTGCCAGCAGCTTGAGTCGGTTTGGGGGCAATAATTCACCCCTCCACTTT. Amino acid sequence: CASSLSRFGGNNSPLHF.

The gene calls are TRBV27 and TRBJ2-7, with TRBD2 matching over 9 bases. The germline V gene has CDR1 MNHEY and CDR2 SMNVEV (reference sequence). Trimming cost V 5 bases and J 5 bases; bases outside gene matches: 10. The CDR3 loop spans 15 amino acids. The CDR3 sequence: CASSPSPSGIDEQYF. CDR3 in DNA: TGTGCCAGCAGTCCCTCACCTAGCGGGATTGACGAGCAGTACTTC.